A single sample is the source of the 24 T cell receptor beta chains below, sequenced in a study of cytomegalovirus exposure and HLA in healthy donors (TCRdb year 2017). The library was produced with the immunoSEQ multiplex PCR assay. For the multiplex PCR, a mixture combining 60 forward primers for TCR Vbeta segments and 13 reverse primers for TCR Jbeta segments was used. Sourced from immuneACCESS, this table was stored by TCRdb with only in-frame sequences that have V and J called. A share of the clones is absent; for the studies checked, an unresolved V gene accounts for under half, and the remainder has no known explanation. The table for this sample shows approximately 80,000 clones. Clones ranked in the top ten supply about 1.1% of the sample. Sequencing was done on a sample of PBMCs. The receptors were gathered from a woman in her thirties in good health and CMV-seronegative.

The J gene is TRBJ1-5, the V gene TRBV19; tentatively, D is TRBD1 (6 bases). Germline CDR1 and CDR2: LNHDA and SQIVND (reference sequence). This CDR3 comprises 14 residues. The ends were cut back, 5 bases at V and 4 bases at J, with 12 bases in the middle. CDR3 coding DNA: TGTGCCAGTAGTCTCGGACAGCCGAATCAGCCCCAGCATTTT. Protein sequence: CASSLGQPNQPQHF.

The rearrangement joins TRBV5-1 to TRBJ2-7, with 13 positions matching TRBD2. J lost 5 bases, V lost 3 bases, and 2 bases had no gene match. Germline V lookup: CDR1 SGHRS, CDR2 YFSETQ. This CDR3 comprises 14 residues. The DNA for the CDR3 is TGCGCCAGCAGCTGGACTAGCGGGAGAGACGAGCAGTACTTC. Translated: CASSWTSGRDEQYF.

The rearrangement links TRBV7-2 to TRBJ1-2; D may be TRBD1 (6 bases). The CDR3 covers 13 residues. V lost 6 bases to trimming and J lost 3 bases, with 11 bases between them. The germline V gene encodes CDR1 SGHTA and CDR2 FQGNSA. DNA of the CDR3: TGTGCCAGCAGTCCAGACAGGCACTATGGCTACACCTTC. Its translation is CASSPDRHYGYTF. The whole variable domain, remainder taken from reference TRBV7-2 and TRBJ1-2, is GAGVSQSPSNKVTEKGKDVELRCDPISGHTALYWYRQSLGQGLEFLIYFQGNSAPDKSGLPSDRFSAERTGGSVSTLTIQRTQQEDSAVYLCASSPDRHYGYTFGSGTRLTVV.

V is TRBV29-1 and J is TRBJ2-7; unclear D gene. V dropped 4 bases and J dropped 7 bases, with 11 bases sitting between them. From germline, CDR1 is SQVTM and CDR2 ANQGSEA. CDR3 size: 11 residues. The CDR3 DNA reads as TGCAGCGTTGTCCGTACCGGGGAGCAGTACTTC. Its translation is CSVVRTGEQYF.

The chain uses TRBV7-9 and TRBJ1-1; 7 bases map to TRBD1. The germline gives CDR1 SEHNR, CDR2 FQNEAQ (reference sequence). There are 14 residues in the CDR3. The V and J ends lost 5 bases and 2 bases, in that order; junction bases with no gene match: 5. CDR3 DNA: TGTGCCAGCAGCCCCGGACAGGTTAACACTGAAGCTTTCTTT. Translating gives CASSPGQVNTEAFF.

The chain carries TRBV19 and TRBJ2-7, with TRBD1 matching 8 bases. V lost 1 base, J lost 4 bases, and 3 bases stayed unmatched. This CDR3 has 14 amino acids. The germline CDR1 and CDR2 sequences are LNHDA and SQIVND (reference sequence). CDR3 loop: CASSIAGGAYEQYF. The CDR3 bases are TGTGCCAGTAGTATAGCAGGGGGCGCATACGAGCAGTACTTC.

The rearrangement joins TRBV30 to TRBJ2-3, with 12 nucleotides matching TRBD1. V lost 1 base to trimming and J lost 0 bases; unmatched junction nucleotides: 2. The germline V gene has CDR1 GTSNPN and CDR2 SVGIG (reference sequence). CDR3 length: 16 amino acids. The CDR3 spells CAWSEGQGASTDTQYF. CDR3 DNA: TGTGCCTGGAGTGAGGGACAGGGGGCAAGCACAGATACGCAGTATTTT.

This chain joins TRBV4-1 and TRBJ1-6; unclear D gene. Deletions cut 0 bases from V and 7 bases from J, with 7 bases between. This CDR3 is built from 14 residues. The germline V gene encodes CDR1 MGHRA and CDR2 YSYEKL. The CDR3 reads CASSQEPGNSPLHF. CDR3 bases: TGCGCCAGCAGCCAAGAACCGGGAAATTCACCCCTCCACTTT.

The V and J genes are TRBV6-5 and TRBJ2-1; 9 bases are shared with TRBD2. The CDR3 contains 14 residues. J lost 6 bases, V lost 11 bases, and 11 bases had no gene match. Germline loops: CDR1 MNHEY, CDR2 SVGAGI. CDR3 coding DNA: TGTGCCTCAAAGGGGCGGGAGGGCCGCAATGAGCAGTTCTTC. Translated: CASKGREGRNEQFF.

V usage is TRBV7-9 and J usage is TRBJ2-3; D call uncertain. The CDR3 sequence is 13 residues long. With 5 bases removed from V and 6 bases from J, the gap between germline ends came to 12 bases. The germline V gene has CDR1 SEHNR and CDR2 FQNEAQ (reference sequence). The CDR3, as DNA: TGTGCCAGCAGCACCGCCCGGGTCGATACGCAGTATTTT. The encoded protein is CASSTARVDTQYF. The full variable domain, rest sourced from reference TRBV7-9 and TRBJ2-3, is DTGVSQNPRHKITKRGQNVTFRCDPISEHNRLYWYRQTLGQGPEFLTYFQNEAQLEKSRLLSDRFSAERPKGSFSTLEIQRTEQGDSAMYLCASSTARVDTQYFGPGTRLTVL.

The CDR3 coding sequence is TGTGCCAGCAGCCCCCTAGCGGGAGGCGGGAATGAGCAGTTCTTC. Translating gives CASSPLAGGGNEQFF. This chain uses TRBV6-5 with TRBJ2-1; 11 bases are a match to TRBD2. The V segment lost 6 bases and the J segment 7 bases; nucleotides outside the gene matches: 8. The CDR3 is 15 amino acids. Germline CDR1 MNHEY, CDR2 SVGAGI.

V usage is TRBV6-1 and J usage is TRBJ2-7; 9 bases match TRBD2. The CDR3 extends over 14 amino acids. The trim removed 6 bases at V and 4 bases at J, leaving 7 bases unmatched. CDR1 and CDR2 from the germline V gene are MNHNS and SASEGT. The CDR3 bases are TGTGCCAGCAGCACTAGCGGGTTTACTTACGAGCAGTACTTC. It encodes CASSTSGFTYEQYF.

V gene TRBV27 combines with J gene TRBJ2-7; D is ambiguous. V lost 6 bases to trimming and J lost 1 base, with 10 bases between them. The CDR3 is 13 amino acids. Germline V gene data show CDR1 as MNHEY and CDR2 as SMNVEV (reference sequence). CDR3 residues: CASSFDNSYEQYF. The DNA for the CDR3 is TGTGCCAGCAGCTTCGACAATTCCTACGAGCAGTACTTC.

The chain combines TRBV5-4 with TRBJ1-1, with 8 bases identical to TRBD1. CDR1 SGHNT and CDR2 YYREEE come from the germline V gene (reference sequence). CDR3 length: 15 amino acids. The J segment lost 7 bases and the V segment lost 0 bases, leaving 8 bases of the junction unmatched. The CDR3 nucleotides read TGTGCCAGCAGCTTGGCCAGTCAGGGGGCGAGTGAAGCTTTCTTT. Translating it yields CASSLASQGASEAFF. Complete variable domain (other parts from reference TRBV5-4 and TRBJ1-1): ETGVTQSPTHLIKTRGQQVTLRCSSQSGHNTVSWYQQALGQGPQFIFQYYREEENGRGNFPPRFSGLQFPNYSSELNVNALELDDSALYLCASSLASQGASEAFFGQGTRLTVV.

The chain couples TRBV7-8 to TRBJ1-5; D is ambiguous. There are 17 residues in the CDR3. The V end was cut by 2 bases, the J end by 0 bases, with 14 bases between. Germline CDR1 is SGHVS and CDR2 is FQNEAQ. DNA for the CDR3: TGTGCCAGCAGCTTAAATGCACTAGGAGTTAGCAATCAGCCCCAGCATTTT. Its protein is CASSLNALGVSNQPQHF.

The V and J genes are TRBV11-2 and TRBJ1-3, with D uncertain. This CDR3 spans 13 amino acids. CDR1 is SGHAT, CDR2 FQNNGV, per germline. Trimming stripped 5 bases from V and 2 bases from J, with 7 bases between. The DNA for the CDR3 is TGTGCCAGCAGCCTGAGCCCTGGAAACACCATATATTTT. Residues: CASSLSPGNTIYF.

This CDR3 reads CASSSLRELETQYF. CDR3 sequence (DNA): TGTGCCAGCAGCTCCTTAAGAGAACTTGAGACCCAGTACTTC. The V call is TRBV7-9, the J call TRBJ2-5; no clear D. The germline CDR1 and CDR2 sequences are SEHNR and FQNEAQ (reference sequence). Trimming took off 4 bases at V and 5 bases at J, with 14 bases between the two ends. The CDR3 sequence is 14 residues long.

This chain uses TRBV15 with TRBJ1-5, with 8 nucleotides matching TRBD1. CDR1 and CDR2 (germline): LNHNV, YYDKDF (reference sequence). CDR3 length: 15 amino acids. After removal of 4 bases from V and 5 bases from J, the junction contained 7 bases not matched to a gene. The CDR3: CATSTRTGPDQPQHF. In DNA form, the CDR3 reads TGTGCCACCAGCACCAGGACAGGGCCAGATCAGCCCCAGCATTTT.

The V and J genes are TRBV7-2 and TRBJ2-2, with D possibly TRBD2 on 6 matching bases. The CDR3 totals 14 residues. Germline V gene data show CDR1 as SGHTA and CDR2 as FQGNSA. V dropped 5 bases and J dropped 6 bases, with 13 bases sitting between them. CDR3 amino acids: CASSRGTFPGELFF. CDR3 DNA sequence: TGTGCCAGCAGCCGCGGGACCTTCCCCGGGGAGCTGTTTTTT.

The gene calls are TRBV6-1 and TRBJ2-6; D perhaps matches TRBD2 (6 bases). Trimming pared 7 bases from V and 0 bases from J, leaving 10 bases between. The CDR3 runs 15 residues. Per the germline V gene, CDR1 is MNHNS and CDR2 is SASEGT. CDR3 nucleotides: TGTGCCAGCAACGACGGGGGCTCTGGGGCCAACGTCCTGACTTTC. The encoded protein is CASNDGGSGANVLTF.

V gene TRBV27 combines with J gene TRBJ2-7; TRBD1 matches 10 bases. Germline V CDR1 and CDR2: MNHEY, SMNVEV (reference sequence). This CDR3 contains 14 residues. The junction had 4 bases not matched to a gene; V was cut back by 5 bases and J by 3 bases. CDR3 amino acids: CASSHGTGVYEQYF. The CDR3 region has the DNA TGTGCCAGCAGTCACGGGACAGGGGTCTACGAGCAGTACTTC.

DNA of the CDR3: TGTGCCAGCAGCCCCGGGACAGGGGAACAGCCCCAGCATTTT. Its protein product is CASSPGTGEQPQHF. This chain joins TRBV5-5 and TRBJ1-5, with 10 nucleotides matching TRBD1. V gave up 4 bases and J gave up 7 bases; unmatched junction bases: 5. CDR1 is SGHKS and CDR2 is YYEKEE in the germline V gene (reference sequence). This CDR3 has 14 residues.

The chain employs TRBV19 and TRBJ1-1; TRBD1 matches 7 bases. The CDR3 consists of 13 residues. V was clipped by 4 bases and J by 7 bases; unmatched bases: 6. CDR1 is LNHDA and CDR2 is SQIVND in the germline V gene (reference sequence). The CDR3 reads CASSTRQGGEAFF. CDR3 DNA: TGTGCCAGTAGTACACGACAGGGTGGTGAAGCTTTCTTT.

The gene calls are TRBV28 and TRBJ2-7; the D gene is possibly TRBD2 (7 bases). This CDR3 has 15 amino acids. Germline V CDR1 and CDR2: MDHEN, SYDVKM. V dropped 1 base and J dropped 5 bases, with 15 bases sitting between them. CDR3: CASSLSPGGSHEQYF. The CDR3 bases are TGTGCCAGCAGTTTATCTCCGGGGGGCAGTCACGAGCAGTACTTC.